These 19 T cell receptor beta chains were all obtained from the same sample, sequenced in a study of T cell changes during pregnancy in multiple sclerosis. Measured with immunoSEQ multiplex PCR; TCRdb has only the in-frame clones, and not every one. Of around 96,000 clones in the sample, approximately 92% are singletons; the top ten hold 3.5% to 4.5%. This specimen consisted of peripheral blood, obtained in the first trimester of pregnancy. Receptors originate from a female donor with multiple sclerosis, enrolled in a pregnancy study.

The V gene is TRBV9, the J gene TRBJ2-7; D is uncertain. This CDR3 is 11 amino acids long. Germline V CDR1 and CDR2: SGDLS, YYNGEE. The germline V and J ends were trimmed by 2 bases and 7 bases, with 7 bases remaining between them. In nucleotides, the CDR3 is TGTGCCAGCAGCGTCCTCCTGGAGCAGTACTTC. Translating it yields CASSVLLEQYF.

The chain has TRBV30 and TRBJ2-3; TRBD2 aligns across 8 bases. The J segment lost 2 bases and the V segment lost 0 bases, leaving 7 bases of the junction unmatched. Germline CDR1 GTSNPN, CDR2 SVGIG (reference sequence). There are 16 residues in the CDR3. CDR3 loop: CAWSVRGGQYTDTQYF. The CDR3 nucleotides read TGTGCCTGGAGTGTACGGGGGGGACAATACACAGATACGCAGTATTTT. The variable domain in full, completed from reference TRBV30 and TRBJ2-3, reads SQTIHQWPATLVQPVGSPLSLECTVEGTSNPNLYWYRQAAGRGLQLLFYSVGIGQISSEVPQNLSASRPQDRQFILSSKKLLLSDSGFYLCAWSVRGGQYTDTQYFGPGTRLTVL.

The chain combines TRBV4-1 with TRBJ1-2; 8 bases are shared with TRBD1. Trimming cost V 1 base and J 6 bases; bases outside gene matches: 7. Germline V gene sequence: CDR1 MGHRA, CDR2 YSYEKL. The length of the CDR3 is 15 residues. CDR3 amino acids: CASSQVRAQGDGYTF. The CDR3 DNA reads TGCGCCAGCAGCCAAGTTAGGGCACAGGGGGATGGCTACACCTTC.

The chain combines TRBV4-1 with TRBJ2-5; tentatively, D is TRBD2 (6 bases). Trimming left V 3 bases short and J 5 bases short, with 13 bases between. This CDR3 spans 14 amino acids. Germline V gene lookup returns CDR1 MGHRA and CDR2 YSYEKL. The chain's CDR3 is CASSHGGGKETQYF. The CDR3, as DNA: TGCGCCAGCAGCCATGGTGGGGGGAAGGAGACCCAGTACTTC.

The gene calls are TRBV30 and TRBJ2-3; TRBD1 matches 8 bases. The J segment lost 8 bases and the V segment lost 1 base, leaving 11 bases of the junction unmatched. Looked up from germline, CDR1 is GTSNPN and CDR2 is SVGIG (reference sequence). This CDR3 has 15 amino acids. DNA of the CDR3: TGTGCCTGGAGTGACGCAGGGGGCATGGGTAGTACGCAGTATTTT. Protein sequence: CAWSDAGGMGSTQYF. The full variable domain, rest sourced from reference TRBV30 and TRBJ2-3, is SQTIHQWPATLVQPVGSPLSLECTVEGTSNPNLYWYRQAAGRGLQLLFYSVGIGQISSEVPQNLSASRPQDRQFILSSKKLLLSDSGFYLCAWSDAGGMGSTQYFGPGTRLTVL.

The chain recombines TRBV27 with TRBJ1-1, with D uncertain. The CDR3 totals 15 residues. CDR1 MNHEY and CDR2 SMNVEV come from the germline V gene (reference sequence). The V gene lost 0 bases and the J gene lost 4 bases, with 12 bases spanning the gap. CDR3 DNA sequence: TGTGCCAGCAGTTTATCAACCGGGTCCCTCACTGAAGCTTTCTTT. Translated: CASSLSTGSLTEAFF.

The count of this clone is one. The chain links TRBV2 to TRBJ2-3; a possible D gene is TRBD2 (6 bases). The CDR3 has 15 amino acids. Germline V gene lookup returns CDR1 SNHLY and CDR2 FYNNEI. V was pared by 10 bases and J by 2 bases, with 19 bases between. The CDR3 bases are TGTGCCACCCGACCGGCGGGGAATCACACAGATACGCAGTATTTT. Its protein product is CATRPAGNHTDTQYF. Supplemented by reference TRBV2 and TRBJ2-3, the full variable domain reads EPEVTQTPSHQVTQMGQEVILRCVPISNHLYFYWYRQILGQKVEFLVSFYNNEISEKSEIFDDQFSVERPDGSNFTLKIRSTKLEDSAMYFCATRPAGNHTDTQYFGPGTRLTVL.

The chain combines TRBV5-1 with TRBJ2-1, with a tentative D call TRBD2 (5 bases). Trimming cost V 0 bases and J 0 bases, with 7 bases left between them. The CDR3 is 15 residues long. CDR1 and CDR2 from the germline V gene are SGHRS and YFSETQ. CDR3 sequence (DNA): TGCGCCAGCAGCTTGGCCGGGGACTCCTACAATGAGCAGTTCTTC. Its protein product is CASSLAGDSYNEQFF.

The table lists this clone with a count of one. The chain is built from TRBV6-1 and TRBJ2-3; TRBD2 agrees at 11 bases. V lost 6 bases and J lost 2; bases outside the gene matches: 4. The CDR3 is 15 residues long. In germline, CDR1 is MNHNS, CDR2 SASEGT. The CDR3 DNA reads TGTGCCAGCAGGTTACTAGCGGGGGACACAGATACGCAGTATTTT. Its protein is CASRLLAGDTDTQYF.

This clone was detected once. The CDR3 coding sequence is TGTGCCAGCAGCGTAGGGGTAGCGGGGGGTTTTGGGGCCAACGTCCTGACTTTC. It yields the protein CASSVGVAGGFGANVLTF. The rearrangement joins TRBV9 to TRBJ2-6; TRBD2 aligns across 10 bases. Trimming at V came to 0 bases and at J to 3 bases, leaving 6 bases not matched to a gene. The CDR3 runs 18 residues. Germline values: CDR1 SGDLS, CDR2 YYNGEE. The full variable domain, rest sourced from reference TRBV9 and TRBJ2-6, is DSGVTQTPKHLITATGQRVTLRCSPRSGDLSVYWYQQSLDQGLQFLIQYYNGEERAKGNILERFSAQQFPDLHSELNLSSLELGDSALYFCASSVGVAGGFGANVLTFGAGSRLTVL.

V usage is TRBV7-3 and J usage is TRBJ2-1; unclear D gene. The CDR3 is made up of 15 amino acids. V was trimmed by 4 bases and J by 5 bases, leaving 15 bases between them. CDR1 and CDR2 from the germline V gene are SGHTA and FQGTGA. The CDR3 region is CASSSRQNVDNEQFF. As DNA, the CDR3 is TGTGCCAGCAGCTCGCGGCAGAATGTCGACAATGAGCAGTTCTTC.

The chain uses TRBV19 and TRBJ2-1; 9 nucleotides match TRBD1. The CDR3 length is 14 residues. Germline assignment: CDR1 LNHDA and CDR2 SQIVND (reference sequence). J gave up 5 bases and V 4 bases, and 3 bases lay outside the gene matches. The DNA for the CDR3 is TGTGCCAGTAGTAGGACAGGGGCCAACAATGAGCAGTTCTTC. Translating gives CASSRTGANNEQFF.

The chain recombines TRBV30 with TRBJ2-2; tentatively, D is TRBD2 (5 bases). CDR1 is GTSNPN, CDR2 SVGIG, per germline (reference sequence). This CDR3 region has 15 residues. Trimming removed 0 bases from V and 4 bases from J, with 12 bases in between. The chain's CDR3 is CAWSVFGGGTGELFF. The CDR3 DNA is TGTGCCTGGAGTGTATTCGGAGGAGGCACCGGGGAGCTGTTTTTT.

The CDR3 region is CASTQGRGSTQYF. The CDR3, as DNA: TGTGCCAGCACCCAGGGTCGCGGTTCGACCCAGTACTTC. The chain couples TRBV5-6 to TRBJ2-5; D might be TRBD1 (5 bases). This CDR3 contains 13 residues. CDR1 is SGHDT, CDR2 YYEEEE, per germline. V lost 6 bases, J lost 7 bases, and 16 bases lay in between.

The rearrangement links TRBV9 to TRBJ1-2, with 7 bases matching TRBD1. The CDR3 sequence is 17 residues long. Germline CDR1 and CDR2: SGDLS and YYNGEE. Unmatched junction bases numbered 11, after V lost 3 bases and J lost 0 bases. The CDR3, as DNA: TGTGCCAGCAGCGCCGGACAAGACAGGGAATCTAACTATGGCTACACCTTC. It specifies CASSAGQDRESNYGYTF.

This chain uses TRBV11-2 with TRBJ1-2; TRBD1 matches 8 bases. The CDR3 sequence is 15 residues long. Per the germline V gene, CDR1 is SGHAT and CDR2 is FQNNGV. The V and J ends lost 0 bases and 8 bases, in that order; junction bases with no gene match: 8. CDR3 residues: CASSLEPGGDRGYTF. As DNA, the CDR3 is TGTGCCAGCAGCTTAGAGCCAGGGGGCGATCGAGGCTACACCTTC.

This sequence joins TRBV11-1 and TRBJ2-5, with D possibly matching TRBD1 (6 bases). Germline V gene lookup returns CDR1 SGHAT and CDR2 FQDESV (reference sequence). CDR3 length: 14 residues. With 5 bases removed from V and 4 bases from J, the gap between germline ends came to 14 bases. CDR3 DNA sequence: TGTGCCAGCAGCCCGGACAGCCGGCGAGAGACCCAGTACTTC. As protein: CASSPDSRRETQYF.

In regard to this clone: This is likely a read error, given that the CDR3 carries no conserved phenylalanine or tryptophan at its end. The DNA is omitted, as the CDR3 cannot be located on it reliably, and the CDR3 follows TCRdb's listing. The V call is TRBV6-1, the J call TRBJ1-2; the table's D call, TRBD1, was not checked against the DNA. Germline V gene data show CDR1 as MNHNS and CDR2 as SASEGT. The CDR3 length is 12 residues, termini included. CDR3: CASSEAHDFDRL.

This rearrangement joins TRBV25-1 to TRBJ2-2, with D possibly TRBD1 on 6 matching bases. This CDR3 has 18 residues. The V gene's germline CDR1 is MGHDK and CDR2 SYGVNS. V was clipped by 0 bases and J by 1 base, with 15 bases between them. The CDR3 coding sequence is TGTGCCAGCAGTGAATATGGGGGCGGCGGAATGAACACCGGGGAGCTGTTTTTT. Its translation: CASSEYGGGGMNTGELFF. Full variable domain (rest looked up from reference TRBV25-1 and TRBJ2-2): EADIYQTPRYLVIGTGKKITLECSQTMGHDKMYWYQQDPGMELHLIHYSYGVNSTEKGDLSSESTVSRIRTEHFPLTLESARPSHTSQYLCASSEYGGGGMNTGELFFGEGSRLTVL.